The entry below gives a single T cell receptor (beta chain) sequence along with its context. Its antigen is currently unknown. The data originate from a study of cytomegalovirus exposure and HLA in healthy donors. The study's findings and limits: Versus the approximately 700-donor mean, an Asian-associated ancestry cluster reportedly showed fewer N-insertions in a later analysis. The study labeled under 200 TCR beta chains cytomegalovirus-associated.

CDR3 length: 15 amino acids. The germline V gene encodes CDR1 ENHRY and CDR2 SYGVKD. The ends were cut back, 10 bases at V and 3 bases at J, with 19 bases in the middle. The PCR ran on 60 Vbeta and 13 Jbeta primers. Clones were sequenced by immunoSEQ multiplex PCR, and TCRdb holds only the in-frame ones, with some missing. The data show approximately 210,000 clones, 70% to 80% seen once. What was sequenced was PBMCs. The chain has TRBV10-3 and TRBJ2-1; D is possibly TRBD2 (7 bases). This TCR derives from a woman younger than 45 in good health and CMV-seropositive. The CDR3 sequence is CATMLGEGHYNEQFF. The CDR3 nucleotides are TGTGCCACGATGCTGGGGGAGGGACACTACAATGAGCAGTTCTTC.